This is a list of T cell receptor beta chains from one sample in a study of control samples from healthy donors and cancer patients. The method was immunoSEQ multiplex PCR; TCRdb's version includes in-frame clones alone and lacks a portion of them. The sample contains around 140,000 clones, about 91% of which appear only once. The sequenced material came from blood. Receptor source: a man aged 25 to 40 in good health. CDR3s include the opening cysteine and the closing phenylalanine or tryptophan. The D gene is left open where the match is weak. Rows give clone size only sometimes, using once, few, many, or a class for an expanded clone.

cdr3_nt | cdr3_aa | d_call | v_call | clone_size | j_call
TGTGCCACCAGTGATTACCGGACAGGCTTGGAGGAGCAGTACTTC | CATSDYRTGLEEQYF | TRBD1 | TRBV24-1 | NA | TRBJ2-7
TGTGCCAGTAGTATTGCAAAGGGGGTCACTGAAGCTTTCTTT | CASSIAKGVTEAFF | NA | TRBV19 | NA | TRBJ1-1
TGTGCCAGCAGGGACCGTTTCGGCATTCAGTACTTC | CASRDRFGIQYF | NA | TRBV12-3/TRBV12-4 | NA | TRBJ2-4
TGTGCCAGCAGCCCCACAGTGGGCAGCTTATACACAGATACGCAGTATTTT | CASSPTVGSLYTDTQYF | NA | TRBV7-9 | NA | TRBJ2-3
TGTGCCAGCAGTTCCACCCCCTACGAGCAGTACTTC | CASSSTPYEQYF | NA | TRBV27 | NA | TRBJ2-7
TGTGCCACCGTGGAGAGCTCCTACGAGCAGTACTTC | CATVESSYEQYF | NA | TRBV6-5 | NA | TRBJ2-7
TGTGCCAGTAGGTCTAGCGGGGCGTACGAGCAGTACTTC | CASRSSGAYEQYF | TRBD2 | TRBV19 | once | TRBJ2-7
TGTGCCAGCAGCGTTCAGCTAGCGGGGGGTAACACCGGGGAGCTGTTTTTT | CASSVQLAGGNTGELFF | TRBD2 | TRBV9 | NA | TRBJ2-2
TGTGCCAGTAGGCCAGGCTTTAACACTGAAGCTTTCTTT | CASRPGFNTEAFF | NA | TRBV19 | NA | TRBJ1-1
TGTGCCAGCAGTGACAGGGGGATCCAAGCTTTCTTT | CASSDRGIQAFF | TRBD1 | TRBV27 | NA | TRBJ1-1
TGTGCCAGCAGGGGACAGAGAGCTTATCAAGAGACCCAGTACTTC | CASRGQRAYQETQYF | TRBD1 | TRBV28 | NA | TRBJ2-5
TGTGCCAGCAGCGTAGCTACGATGGGGCATGGCACTGAAGCTTTCTTT | CASSVATMGHGTEAFF | NA | TRBV9 | NA | TRBJ1-1
TGTGCCAGCAGTGAACACCCGCAAGCCGTTAATGAAAAACTGTTTTTT | CASSEHPQAVNEKLFF | NA | TRBV6-1 | NA | TRBJ1-4
TGTGCCAGCAGCGGGGAATCAATCTCTGGGGCCAACGTCCTGACTTTC | CASSGESISGANVLTF | NA | TRBV9 | NA | TRBJ2-6
TGTGCCAGCAGCGAAACAGGGGTTACACTTAACACTGAAGCTTTCTTT | CASSETGVTLNTEAFF | TRBD1 | TRBV11-2 | NA | TRBJ1-1
TGTGCCAGCAGCCAGGACAGTAGGAGCAATCAGCCCCAGCATTTT | CASSQDSRSNQPQHF | NA | TRBV7-6 | NA | TRBJ1-5
TGTGCCTGGGGAGCCCGGGGAAGCAATCAGCCCCAGCATTTT | CAWGARGSNQPQHF | NA | TRBV30 | NA | TRBJ1-5
TGTGCCAGTAGTATGGAGGTTTCCGGTACCTACGAGCAGTACTTC | CASSMEVSGTYEQYF | NA | TRBV19 | NA | TRBJ2-7
TGTGCCAGCAGTTTACAACTCGTGAACACCGGGGAGCTGTTTTTT | CASSLQLVNTGELFF | NA | TRBV27 | once | TRBJ2-2
TGTGCCAGCAGCAAAAGATCGGGGGGCAGCACTGAAGCTTTCTTT | CASSKRSGGSTEAFF | NA | TRBV21-1 | NA | TRBJ1-1
TGTGCCAGCAGTTTAAATCCCTCTCAGCCCCAGCATTTT | CASSLNPSQPQHF | NA | TRBV12-3/TRBV12-4 | once | TRBJ1-5
TGTGCCAGCAGTGAGGTTGTAGCGGGGGGACCAGATACGCAGTATTTT | CASSEVVAGGPDTQYF | TRBD2 | TRBV6-1 | NA | TRBJ2-3
TGTGCCAGCAGCCAAACGGACAGATCCTACGAGCAGTACTTC | CASSQTDRSYEQYF | NA | TRBV3-1/TRBV3-2 | NA | TRBJ2-7
TGTGCCAGCAGTCCTCAGGTTACCTATGGCTACACCTTC | CASSPQVTYGYTF | NA | TRBV27 | NA | TRBJ1-2
TGTGCCAGCAGCTTGGGTGGACTAGCGGGGGGGAGCTCCTACAATGAGCAGTTCTTC | CASSLGGLAGGSSYNEQFF | TRBD2 | TRBV5-4 | NA | TRBJ2-1
TGTGCCAGCAGCTGGGACAGGGACGAGCAGTACTTC | CASSWDRDEQYF | TRBD1 | TRBV5-4 | NA | TRBJ2-7
TGCGCCAGCAGCGGGGGACAGCAAAACTATGGCTACACCTTC | CASSGGQQNYGYTF | TRBD1 | TRBV5-1 | NA | TRBJ1-2
TGTGCCTGGAGCAAGGGAGGTAACTATGGCTACACCTTC | CAWSKGGNYGYTF | NA | TRBV30 | NA | TRBJ1-2
TGTGCCAGCAGCTCGGGGACAGGTGATTTCACTGAAGCTTTCTTT | CASSSGTGDFTEAFF | TRBD1 | TRBV7-2 | NA | TRBJ1-1
TGTGCCAGCATGTCCTCTGGGGAACGGGGGTTAGTCCCCGGGGAGCTGTTTTTT | CASMSSGERGLVPGELFF | NA | TRBV28 | NA | TRBJ2-2
TGTGCCAGCAGCTCCCAAAAGAACACTGAAGCTTTCTTT | CASSSQKNTEAFF | NA | TRBV7-9 | NA | TRBJ1-1
TGTGCCAGCAGCTTAGATATATGGGGGCGCGGGAATGAGCAGTTCTTC | CASSLDIWGRGNEQFF | NA | TRBV7-2 | NA | TRBJ2-1
TGTGCCAGCGACAGGGGGGGTGAGGACACCGGGGAGCTGTTTTTT | CASDRGGEDTGELFF | TRBD1 | TRBV28 | NA | TRBJ2-2
TGTGCCAGCAGTTTATTAGAGGTTAATGAGCAGTTCTTC | CASSLLEVNEQFF | NA | TRBV27 | NA | TRBJ2-1
TGCACCAGCAGCCAAGAAGGCGGGTATGGGGCCAACGTCCTGACTTTC | CTSSQEGGYGANVLTF | NA | TRBV1 | NA | TRBJ2-6